This T cell receptor (beta chain) was recovered during a study of regulatory T cells in long-lasting Graves disease. This clonotype occurred many times. Building the TCR beta libraries relied on iRepertoire HTBI primers, and CDR3 regions underwent Arm-PCR. TCRdb re-analysed the multiplex PCR reads in MiXCR, keeping a single row per CDR3 protein. The sample gives 300,000 to 500,000 distinct CDR3 sequences, less than 25% of which show up once; roughly 20% is in the top ten. Time point denoted: persistent/refractory GD, antithyroid drugs over 5 years with positive TRAb. The TCR library was made from RNA that had been extracted from PBMCs in TRIzol. Graves' disease diagnosis relied on American Thyroid Association guidelines. The sample was peripheral blood mononuclear cells (PBMCs), taken when the disease was refractory, from a patient treated with antithyroid drugs. The origin of this receptor is a female donor with Graves disease.

CDR3 nucleotide sequence: TGTGCCTGGAGTGCGGGGAACACTGAAGCTTTCTTT. Protein: CAWSAGNTEAFF. V is TRBV30 and J is TRBJ1-1, with no clear D. The germline V gene encodes CDR1 GTSNPN and CDR2 SVGIG (reference sequence). Trimming took 1 base from V and 1 from J, leaving 4 bases between them. CDR3 length: 12 residues.